One and the same sample provided the 10 T cell receptor beta chains below, sequenced in a study of blood T cells in healthy people across ages. A J-beta primer mix and a sample-barcoded 5' primer were used in a second PCR of roughly 6 to 11 cycles. TCRdb fed the 5' RACE reads into MiXCR, producing one record per CDR3 protein. The sample lists 1,500,000 or so distinct CDR3 sequences, 40% to 45% seen once, with less than 5% in the top ten. Material for sequencing was blood. These receptor sequences come from a woman between 18 and 30 years old in good health.

The rearrangement joins TRBV11-2 to TRBJ2-7; the match to TRBD1 covers 7 bases. The assigned J gene may be wrong: the sequence end matches TRBJ2-5 better. Germline V gives CDR1 SGHAT, CDR2 FQNNGV. This CDR3 has 16 amino acids. The CDR3 DNA is TGTGCCAGCAGCTCCCGAGATTTAGACAGGGAAGAGACCCAGTACTTC. Translating gives CASSSRDLDREETQYF.

The chain carries TRBV9 and TRBJ2-3; the D gene is possibly TRBD2 (6 bases). V was trimmed by 1 base and J by 6 bases, leaving 12 bases between them. There are 14 residues in the CDR3. Germline loops: CDR1 SGDLS, CDR2 YYNGEE. CDR3 amino acids: CASSVSGLGDTQYF. CDR3 DNA: TGTGCCAGCAGCGTAAGCGGGTTGGGGGATACGCAGTATTTT.

The rearrangement links TRBV24-1 to TRBJ2-2, with D tentatively TRBD1 or TRBD2 (5 bases each). Trimming took off 4 bases at V and 5 bases at J, with 13 bases between the two ends. The length of the CDR3 is 15 residues. In germline, CDR1 is KGHDR, CDR2 SFDVKD. Written as DNA, the CDR3 is TGTGCCACCAGTGAGAACGGGACGCCAACCGGGGAGCTGTTTTTT. Encoded protein: CATSENGTPTGELFF.

The chain uses TRBV29-1 and TRBJ2-7, with D possibly matching TRBD1 (5 bases). CDR1 is SQVTM, CDR2 ANQGSEA, per germline. The ends were cut back, 4 bases at V and 5 bases at J, with 12 bases in the middle. This CDR3 comprises 12 residues. The CDR3 bases are TGCAGCGTTGTTCCCGACAGAGACGAGCAGTACTTC. It translates to CSVVPDRDEQYF.

The chain is built from TRBV29-1 and TRBJ2-7, with a tentative D call TRBD2 (5 bases). Matching the DNA end better, TRBJ2-5 makes the J call doubtful. The germline CDR1 and CDR2 sequences are SQVTM and ANQGSEA. The CDR3 consists of 12 residues. The CDR3: CSSRITSETQYF. CDR3 in DNA: TGCAGCTCCCGAATCACTAGTGAGACCCAGTACTTC.

The V call is TRBV15, the J call TRBJ2-1; 9 nucleotides agree with TRBD1. Trimming cost V 3 bases and J 7 bases; bases outside gene matches: 7. The CDR3 length is 15 residues. CDR1 is LNHNV, CDR2 YYDKDF, per germline (reference sequence). CDR3 region: CATSSWTGEYNEQFF. Here the CDR3 DNA reads TGTGCCACCAGCAGTTGGACAGGGGAGTATAATGAGCAGTTCTTC.

A note on this clonotype: Compared with germline, one end of the junction differs, possibly owing to a read error. The chain is built from TRBV6-1 and TRBJ2-3; D is possibly TRBD2 (6 bases). CDR1 is MNHNS, CDR2 SASEGT, per germline. The CDR3 is 18 amino acids. CDR3 region: CASSETGLARVSTETQYF. The DNA for the CDR3 is TGTGCCAGCAGTGAAACAGGCCTAGCGAGGGTTAGCACAGAGACGCAGTATTTT.

The chain employs TRBV20-1 and TRBJ1-5, with D possibly TRBD1 on 5 matching bases. The V end was cut by 3 bases, the J end by 2 bases, with 14 bases between. From germline, CDR1 is DFQATT and CDR2 SNEGSKA (reference sequence). CDR3 size: 15 residues. CDR3 bases: TGCAGTGCTAGGTCAACGGCGGGGGGCAATCAGCCCCAGCATTTT. It is translated as CSARSTAGGNQPQHF.

This chain joins TRBV18 and TRBJ2-3; the D call may be TRBD1 or TRBD2 (5 bases each). The germline gives CDR1 KGHSH, CDR2 LQKENI. Trimming took off 1 base at V and 4 bases at J, with 6 bases between the two ends. The CDR3 runs to 13 residues. CDR3 in amino acids: CASSPRDADTQYF. CDR3 in DNA: TGTGCCAGCTCACCACGGGACGCAGATACGCAGTATTTT.

The gene calls are TRBV19 and TRBJ1-2, with a weak D call TRBD1 (6 bases). The V gene's germline CDR1 is LNHDA and CDR2 SQIVND (reference sequence). Trimming stripped 5 bases from V and 0 bases from J, with 16 bases between. The CDR3 spans 16 residues. CDR3 bases: TGTGCCAGTAGTGGTCGGGAAAGGACAGCTAACTATGGCTACACCTTC. It codes for CASSGRERTANYGYTF.